The rows below give T cell receptor beta chains drawn from one sample of a study of control samples from healthy donors and cancer patients. Some clones are missing from TCRdb's copy, which holds only in-frame ones; the method was immunoSEQ multiplex PCR. The sample has 140,000 or so clones; 80% to 95% are singletons. Material for sequencing was blood. The origin of the receptors is a man under 40 in good health. The CDR3 runs from the conserved cysteine through the conserved F or W. Fields, in order: J gene, V gene, CDR3 protein.

j_gene: TRBJ1-1
v_gene: TRBV11-2
CDR3aa: CASSTTGYTEAFF

j_gene: TRBJ2-2
v_gene: TRBV5-4
CDR3aa: CASSWGWAGDTGELFF

j_gene: TRBJ2-5
v_gene: TRBV3-1/TRBV3-2
CDR3aa: CASSRPGLALQETQYF

j_gene: TRBJ2-1
v_gene: TRBV4-1
CDR3aa: CASSQDPLLAGGFNEQFF

j_gene: TRBJ2-1
v_gene: TRBV13
CDR3aa: CASSLALGGNEQFF

j_gene: TRBJ1-2
v_gene: TRBV25-1
CDR3aa: CASSESSRRPNYGYTF

j_gene: TRBJ1-3
v_gene: TRBV5-6
CDR3aa: CASSLRQTHDGNTIYF

j_gene: TRBJ2-2
v_gene: TRBV30
CDR3aa: CAWENPWTKRTGELFF

j_gene: TRBJ1-4
v_gene: TRBV7-9
CDR3aa: CASSSARQAYNEKLFF

j_gene: TRBJ1-1
v_gene: TRBV7-3
CDR3aa: CASSLGAGLSEAFF

j_gene: TRBJ1-1
v_gene: TRBV5-1
CDR3aa: CASSWQGAGAEAFF

j_gene: TRBJ1-5
v_gene: TRBV15
CDR3aa: CATSRDRGASNQPQHF

j_gene: TRBJ1-2
v_gene: TRBV28
CDR3aa: CASSRSTYGYTF

j_gene: TRBJ1-1
v_gene: TRBV12-3/TRBV12-4
CDR3aa: CASSLMGREAFF

j_gene: TRBJ2-7
v_gene: TRBV2
CDR3aa: CASRDRAYEQYF